This T cell receptor (beta chain) came from a study of blood T cells in healthy people across ages. A second PCR, run for about 6 to 11 cycles, used a sample-barcoded 5' primer plus a J-beta primer mix. TCRdb recomputed calls from the 5' RACE reads with MiXCR, one row per CDR3 protein. The data contain 890,000 or so distinct CDR3 sequences, under 80% of them seen just once; the ten biggest clones take up approximately 30%. CDR3 length: 14 amino acids. The germline V gene has CDR1 SGDLS and CDR2 YYNGEE. V was pared by 4 bases and J by 0 bases, with 11 bases between. This clonotype appeared a few times.

This TCR derives from a young man in good health. The sequencing sample was made of blood. The chain recombines TRBV9 with TRBJ2-7, with D hard to call. The CDR3 coding sequence is TGTGCCAGCAGCACCACTTCCAGCTCCTACGAGCAGTACTTC. Its protein product is CASSTTSSSYEQYF.